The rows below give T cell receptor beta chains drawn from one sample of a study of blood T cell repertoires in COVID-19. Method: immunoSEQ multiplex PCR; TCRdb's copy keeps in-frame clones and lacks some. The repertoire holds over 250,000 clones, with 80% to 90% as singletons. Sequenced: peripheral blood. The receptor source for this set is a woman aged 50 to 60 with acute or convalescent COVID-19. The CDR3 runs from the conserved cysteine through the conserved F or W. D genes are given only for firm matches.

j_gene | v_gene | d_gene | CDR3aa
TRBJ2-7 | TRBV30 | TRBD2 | CAWSVGGVLYEQYF
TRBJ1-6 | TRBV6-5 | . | CASSYSGAGPSSPLHF
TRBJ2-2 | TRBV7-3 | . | CASSPQGGTGELFF
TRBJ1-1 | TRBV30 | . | CAWSVLASRGRDTEAFF
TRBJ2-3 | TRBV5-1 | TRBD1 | CASSPGDRGNTDTQYF
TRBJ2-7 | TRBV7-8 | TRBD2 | CASSLDLAGVSGYEQYF
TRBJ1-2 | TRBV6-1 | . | CASSEYSYGYTF
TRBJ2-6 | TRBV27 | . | CASSPSPRGTGANVLTF
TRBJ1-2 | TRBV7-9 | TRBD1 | CASSFDRGRAYTF
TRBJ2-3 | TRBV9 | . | CASSGPGDTQYF
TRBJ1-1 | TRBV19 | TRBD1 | CASKVRDRDTEAFF
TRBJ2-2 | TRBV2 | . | CASSVTPRTGELFF
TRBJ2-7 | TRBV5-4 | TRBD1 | CASSGWTGEYEQYF
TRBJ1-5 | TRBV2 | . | CASRTDGIQPQHF
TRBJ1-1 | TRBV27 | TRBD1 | CASSYDMTGKGDTEAFF
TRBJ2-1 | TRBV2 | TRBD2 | CASSSDWGGEQFF
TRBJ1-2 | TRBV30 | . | CAWIGGAGYGYTF
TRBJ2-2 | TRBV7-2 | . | CASTRLNTGELFF
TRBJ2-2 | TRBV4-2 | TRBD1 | CASSRDSSPGQGSGELFF
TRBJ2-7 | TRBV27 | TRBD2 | CASRPAAGAFYEQYF
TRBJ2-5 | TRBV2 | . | CASRGTGIQETQYF
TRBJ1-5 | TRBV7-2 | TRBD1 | CASSSPGTGYQPQHF
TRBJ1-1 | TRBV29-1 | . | CSTAWTANTEAFF
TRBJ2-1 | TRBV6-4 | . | CASSVSSSSYNEQFF
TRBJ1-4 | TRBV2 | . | CASSPLRDEKLFF
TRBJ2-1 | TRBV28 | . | CASSSQGPMSYNEQFF
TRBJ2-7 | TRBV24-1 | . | CATSDSAGGQVYEQYF
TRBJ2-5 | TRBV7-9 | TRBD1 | CASSLLGTGGETQYF
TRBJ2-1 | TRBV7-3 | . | CASSLWGSGFSNEQFF
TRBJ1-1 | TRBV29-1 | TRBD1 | CSVARTGRGTEAFF
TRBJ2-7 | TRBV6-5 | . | CASIRQHEQYF
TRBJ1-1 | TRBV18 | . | CASSPAGHTEAFF
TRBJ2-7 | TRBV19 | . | CASSISPMVARGIHEQYF
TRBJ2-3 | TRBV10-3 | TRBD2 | CAIKPGTRSTDTQYF
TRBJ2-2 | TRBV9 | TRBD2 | CASSLRGAGDIIGELFF
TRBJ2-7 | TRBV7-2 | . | CASSRGGIYEQYF
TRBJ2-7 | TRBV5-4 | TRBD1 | CASSRTGYEQYF
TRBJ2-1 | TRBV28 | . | CASSLFLRDSNEQFF
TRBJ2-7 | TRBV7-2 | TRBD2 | CASSSGGGSLYEQYF
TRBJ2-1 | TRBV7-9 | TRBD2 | CASSLTGGRARDEQFF